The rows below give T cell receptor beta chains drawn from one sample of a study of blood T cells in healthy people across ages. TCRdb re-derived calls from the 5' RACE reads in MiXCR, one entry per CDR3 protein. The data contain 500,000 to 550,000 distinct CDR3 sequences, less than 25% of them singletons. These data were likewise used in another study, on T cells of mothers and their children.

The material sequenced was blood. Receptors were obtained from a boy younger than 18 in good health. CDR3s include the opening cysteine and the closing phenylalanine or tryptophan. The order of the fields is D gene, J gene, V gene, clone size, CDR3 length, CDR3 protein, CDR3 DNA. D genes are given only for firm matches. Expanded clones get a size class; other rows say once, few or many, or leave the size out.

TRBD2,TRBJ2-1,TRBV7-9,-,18,CASSPRLAGGPLYNEQFF,TGTGCCAGCAGCCCGAGACTAGCGGGGGGGCCTCTCTACAATGAGCAGTTCTTC
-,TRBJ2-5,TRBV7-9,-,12,CASSSYEETQYF,TGTGCCAGCAGCTCGTATGAAGAGACCCAGTACTTC
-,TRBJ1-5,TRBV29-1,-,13,CSVRREVDQPQHF,TGCAGCGTCCGCAGGGAGGTGGATCAGCCCCAGCATTTT
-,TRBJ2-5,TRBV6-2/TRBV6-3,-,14,CASTSSWLGETQYF,TGTGCCAGCACCTCGAGTTGGTTAGGGGAGACCCAGTACTTC
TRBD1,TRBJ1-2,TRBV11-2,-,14,CASPRDRGPYGYTF,TGTGCCAGCCCCCGGGACAGGGGACCCTATGGCTACACCTTC
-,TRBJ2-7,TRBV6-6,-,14,CASSKGAETYEQYF,TGTGCCAGCAGCAAAGGGGCAGAAACCTACGAGCAGTACTTC
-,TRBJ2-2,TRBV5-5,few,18,CASSFLPDARGNTGELFF,TGTGCCAGCAGCTTTTTGCCGGACGCCCGGGGGAACACCGGGGAGCTGTTTTTT
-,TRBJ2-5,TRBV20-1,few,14,CSAGDSLGYGTQYF,TGCAGTGCTGGAGATTCGTTGGGATACGGGACCCAGTACTTC
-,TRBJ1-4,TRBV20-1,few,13,CSARGRINEKLFF,TGCAGTGCTAGAGGGCGGATTAATGAAAAACTGTTTTTT
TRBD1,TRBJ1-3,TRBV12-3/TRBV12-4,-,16,CASSPSRDRLGNTIYF,TGTGCCAGCAGCCCCTCCAGGGACAGGCTCGGAAACACCATATATTTT
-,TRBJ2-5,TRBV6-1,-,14,CASSGQEWEETQYF,TGTGCCAGCAGTGGTCAGGAGTGGGAAGAGACCCAGTACTTC
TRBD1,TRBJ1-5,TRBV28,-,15,CASSLRGQGNQPQHF,TGTGCCAGCAGTTTACGTGGACAGGGGAATCAGCCCCAGCATTTT
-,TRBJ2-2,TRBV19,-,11,CASSIYGELFF,TGTGCCAGTAGTATCTACGGGGAGCTGTTTTTT
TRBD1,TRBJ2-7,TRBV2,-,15,CASSDPGTAYYEQYF,TGTGCCAGCAGTGACCCGGGGACAGCTTACTACGAGCAGTACTTC
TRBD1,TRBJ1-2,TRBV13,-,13,CASSYTGGDGYTF,TGTGCCAGCAGCTACACAGGGGGAGATGGCTACACCTTC
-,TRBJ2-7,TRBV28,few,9,CASRTLKYF,TGTGCCAGCAGGACGTTGAAGTACTTC
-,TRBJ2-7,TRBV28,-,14,CASSSPGDSDEQYF,TGTGCCAGCAGTTCACCAGGGGATTCGGACGAGCAGTACTTC
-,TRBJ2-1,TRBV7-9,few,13,CASSFSLGNEQFF,TGTGCCAGCAGTTTCAGCCTGGGCAATGAGCAGTTCTTC
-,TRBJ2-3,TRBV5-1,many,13,CASSLGLRDTQYF,TGCGCCAGCAGCTTGGGCTTACGGGATACGCAGTATTTT
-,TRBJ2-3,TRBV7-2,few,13,CASSLVRPDTQYF,TGTGCCAGCAGCTTAGTACGACCAGATACGCAGTATTTT
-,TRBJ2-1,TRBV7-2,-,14,CASSLTHQGYEQFF,TGTGCCAGCAGCTTAACCCACCAGGGGTATGAGCAGTTCTTC
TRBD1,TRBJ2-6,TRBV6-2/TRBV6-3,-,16,CASSYSDRAGANVLTF,TGTGCCAGCAGTTACTCGGACAGGGCTGGGGCCAACGTCCTGACTTTC
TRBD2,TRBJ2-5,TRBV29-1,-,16,CSVDLSPSGEQETQYF,TGCAGCGTTGATTTGTCCCCTAGCGGGGAGCAAGAGACCCAGTACTTC
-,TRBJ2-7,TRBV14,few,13,CASSLAPVYEQYF,TGTGCCAGCAGCCTAGCACCTGTCTACGAGCAGTACTTC
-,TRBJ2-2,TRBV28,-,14,CASSLYGDTGELFF,TGTGCCAGCAGTTTATACGGGGACACCGGGGAGCTGTTTTTT
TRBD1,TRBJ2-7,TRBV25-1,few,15,CASSDTGTGLYEQYF,TGTGCCAGCAGTGACACCGGGACAGGGTTATACGAGCAGTACTTC
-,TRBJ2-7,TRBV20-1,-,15,CSARDLASANYEQYF,TGCAGTGCTAGAGATCTGGCTAGCGCTAACTACGAGCAGTACTTC
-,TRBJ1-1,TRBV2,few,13,CASSDQGFTEAFF,TGTGCCAGCAGTGATCAGGGGTTCACTGAAGCTTTCTTT
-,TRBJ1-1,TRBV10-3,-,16,CAISEWSGSLNTEAFF,TGTGCCATCAGTGAGTGGTCAGGGTCTCTGAACACTGAAGCTTTCTTT
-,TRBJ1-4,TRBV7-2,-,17,CASSLTDSRATNEKLFF,TGTGCCAGCAGCTTAACAGACAGCCGTGCAACTAATGAAAAACTGTTTTTT
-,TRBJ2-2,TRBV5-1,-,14,CASSFSGDTGELFF,TGCGCCAGCAGCTTTTCGGGGGACACCGGGGAGCTGTTTTTT
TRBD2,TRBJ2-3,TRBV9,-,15,CASSVGGRVADTQYF,TGTGCCAGCAGCGTAGGCGGGAGGGTCGCAGATACGCAGTATTTT
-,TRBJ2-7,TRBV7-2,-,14,CASSSSGVRGEQYF,TGTGCCAGCAGCTCCTCCGGGGTCCGGGGCGAGCAGTACTTC
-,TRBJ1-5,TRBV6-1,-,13,CASSPRVDQPQHF,TGTGCCAGCAGTCCTAGGGTCGATCAGCCCCAGCATTTT
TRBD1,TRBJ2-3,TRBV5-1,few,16,CASSLEQGAIADTQYF,TGCGCCAGCAGCTTGGAACAGGGGGCGATCGCAGATACGCAGTATTTT
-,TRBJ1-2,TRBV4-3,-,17,CASSQDPGAPLVGGYTF,TGCGCCAGCAGCCAAGATCCCGGGGCGCCTTTGGTCGGAGGCTACACCTTC
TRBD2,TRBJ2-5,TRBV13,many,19,CASSFAPGLAGSLGETQYF,TGTGCCAGCAGCTTCGCCCCGGGACTAGCGGGGAGCCTCGGAGAGACCCAGTACTTC
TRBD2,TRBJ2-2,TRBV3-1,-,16,CASSLTLAGGTGELFF,TGTGCCAGCAGCCTGACTTTAGCGGGGGGAACCGGGGAGCTGTTTTTT
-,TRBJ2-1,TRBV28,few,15,CASSLRRITRNEQFF,TGTGCCAGCAGTTTACGGCGGATCACGCGAAATGAGCAGTTCTTC
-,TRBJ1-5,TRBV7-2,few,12,CASSHGGTPQHF,TGTGCCAGCAGCCACGGTGGTACGCCCCAGCATTTT
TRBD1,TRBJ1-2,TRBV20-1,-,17,CSASVLVLRGVDYGYTF,TGCAGTGCTAGTGTTCTCGTACTCAGGGGGGTTGACTATGGCTACACCTTC
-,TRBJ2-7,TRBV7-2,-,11,CASLGHYEQYF,TGTGCCAGCTTGGGGCACTACGAGCAGTACTTC
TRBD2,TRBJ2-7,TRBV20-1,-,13,CSARTSDSYEQYF,TGCAGTGCTAGGACTAGCGACTCCTACGAGCAGTACTTC
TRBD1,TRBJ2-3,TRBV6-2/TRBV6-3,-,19,CASSYSPLGQGGYTDTQYF,TGTGCCAGCAGTTACTCCCCCCTTGGACAGGGTGGGTACACAGATACGCAGTATTTT
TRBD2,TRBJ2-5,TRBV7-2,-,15,CASSLRRERWETQYF,TGTGCCAGCAGCTTGAGGCGGGAGCGTTGGGAGACCCAGTACTTC
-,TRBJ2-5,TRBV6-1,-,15,CASSELGQEGETQYF,TGTGCCAGCAGTGAGCTAGGCCAGGAGGGCGAGACCCAGTACTTC
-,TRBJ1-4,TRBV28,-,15,CASSPRGPANEKLFF,TGTGCCAGCAGCCCCCGGGGTCCGGCTAATGAAAAACTGTTTTTT
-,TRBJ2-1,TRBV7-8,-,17,CASSAEDLRTRTNEQFF,TGCGCCAGCAGCGCTGAGGACTTACGCACTAGAACGAATGAGCAGTTCTTC
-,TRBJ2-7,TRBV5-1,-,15,CASSFQGRASYEQYF,TGCGCCAGCAGCTTCCAGGGACGGGCCTCCTACGAGCAGTACTTC
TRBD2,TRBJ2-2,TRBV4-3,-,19,CASSQLRRGLAENTGELFF,TGCGCCAGCAGCCAGCTTCGGCGGGGACTAGCGGAAAACACCGGGGAGCTGTTTTTT
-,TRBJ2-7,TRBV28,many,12,CASSLLTYEQYF,TGTGCCAGCAGTTTACTGACCTACGAGCAGTACTTC
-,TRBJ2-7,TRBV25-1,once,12,CASSENWDEQYF,TGTGCCAGCAGTGAGAACTGGGACGAGCAGTACTTC